Listed here are 27 T cell receptor beta chains from one sample, sequenced in a study of OX40 agonist ivuxolimab in advanced cancers. Clones were read by immunoSEQ multiplex PCR, and TCRdb kept only the in-frame ones, dropping some. The table records some 54,000 clones, 60% to 80% of them present only once. The source was CD4+ or CD8+ T cells sorted from blood, collected in a trial of the OX40 agonist ivuxolimab. The receptors originated from an adult with an advanced solid tumor such as melanoma, head and neck, liver or kidney cancer.

This rearrangement joins TRBV5-6 to TRBJ2-4; D is possibly TRBD2 (6 bases). V was clipped by 2 bases and J by 8 bases, with 11 bases between them. The CDR3 extends over 13 amino acids. The germline V gene has CDR1 SGHDT and CDR2 YYEEEE. CDR3 sequence (DNA): TGTGCCAGCAGCTTTACCCAGCGGGACATTCAGTACTTC. Translated, it gives CASSFTQRDIQYF. The entire variable domain, with the rest obtained from reference TRBV5-6 and TRBJ2-4, is as follows: DAGVTQSPTHLIKTRGQQVTLRCSPKSGHDTVSWYQQALGQGPQFIFQYYEEEERQRGNFPDRFSGHQFPNYSSELNVNALLLGDSALYLCASSFTQRDIQYFGAGTRLSVL.

V and J are TRBV5-1 and TRBJ2-7; D may be TRBD1 or TRBD2 (6 bases each). The ends were cut back, 4 bases at V and 0 bases at J, with 20 bases in the middle. Germline values: CDR1 SGHRS, CDR2 YFSETQ. This CDR3 is 17 amino acids long. The CDR3 DNA follows: TGCGCCAGCAGCAAACAGGGAGCTAGCGATTACTCCTACGAGCAGTACTTC. Translating it yields CASSKQGASDYSYEQYF.

The chain links TRBV28 to TRBJ1-2; D not certain. The length of the CDR3 is 13 residues. V lost 2 bases to trimming and J lost 5 bases, with 9 bases between them. Germline V gene sequence: CDR1 MDHEN, CDR2 SYDVKM. CDR3 protein: CASSLGGLYGYTF. The CDR3 DNA reads TGTGCCAGCAGTTTAGGAGGGTTATATGGCTACACCTTC.

The chain employs TRBV7-3 and TRBJ2-1; D may match TRBD1 or TRBD2 (5 bases each). Trimming took off 4 bases at V and 4 bases at J, with 17 bases between the two ends. CDR3 length equals 16 residues. Per germline, CDR1 SGHTA and CDR2 FQGTGA. The CDR3 DNA reads as TGTGCCAGCAGCTGGGGACCTCCTGGAGTTTACAATGAGCAGTTCTTC. Its protein is CASSWGPPGVYNEQFF.

This clone has a handful of counts. The chain recombines TRBV5-6 with TRBJ2-5; D is unresolved. The CDR3 consists of 14 residues. The V end lost 4 bases, the J end lost 3 bases, and 13 bases lay between the germline ends. Per the germline V gene, CDR1 is SGHDT and CDR2 is YYEEEE. The CDR3 sequence: CASSLIDREETQYF. For the CDR3, the DNA is TGTGCCAGCAGCCTAATTGATAGGGAAGAGACCCAGTACTTC.

The DNA for the CDR3 is TGTGCCAGCAGCTTAACTAGCGGTAATCACGAGCAGTACTTC. Translating it yields CASSLTSGNHEQYF. The gene calls are TRBV7-2 and TRBJ2-7, with 8 bases fitting TRBD2. After removal of 2 bases from V and 5 bases from J, the junction contained 5 bases not matched to a gene. The CDR3 is made up of 14 amino acids. The germline gives CDR1 SGHTA, CDR2 FQGNSA.

The chain is built from TRBV27 and TRBJ2-2; D may be TRBD2 (6 bases). Germline CDR1 reads MNHEY; CDR2 reads SMNVEV (reference sequence). Trimming left V 3 bases short and J 0 bases short, with 8 bases between. The CDR3 covers 15 residues. Here the CDR3 reads CASSFRGTNTGELFF. The CDR3 nucleotides are TGTGCCAGCAGTTTTCGGGGGACGAACACCGGGGAGCTGTTTTTT.

The chain carries TRBV4-3 and TRBJ2-5, with D perhaps TRBD1 (6 bases). The CDR3 loop spans 14 amino acids. The V gene lost 2 bases and the J gene lost 4 bases, with 11 bases spanning the gap. Germline lookup yields CDR1 LGHNA and CDR2 YSLEER. The CDR3 spells CASSQNTGRETQYF. The CDR3 nucleotides read TGCGCCAGCAGCCAAAATACAGGGAGAGAGACCCAGTACTTC.

The chain joins TRBV28 to TRBJ1-5; no clear D. This CDR3 is built from 13 residues. CDR1 is MDHEN and CDR2 is SYDVKM in the germline V gene. V lost 10 bases, J lost 0 bases, and 10 bases lay in between. DNA for the CDR3: TGTGCCATCGGGGATTATAGCAATCAGCCCCAGCATTTT. This sequence encodes CAIGDYSNQPQHF.

The chain recombines TRBV6-6 with TRBJ1-6; perhaps TRBD1 as D (6 bases). The CDR3 runs to 16 residues. V lost 2 bases to trimming and J lost 5 bases, with 13 bases between them. The V gene's germline CDR1 is MNHNY and CDR2 SVGAGI (reference sequence). The CDR3: CASSYDGGGNNSPLHF. The CDR3 region has the DNA TGTGCCAGCAGTTACGATGGAGGGGGAAATAATTCACCCCTCCACTTT.

V and J are TRBV18 and TRBJ2-5; D gene uncertain. This CDR3 is 14 amino acids long. V was trimmed by 7 bases and J by 5 bases, leaving 17 bases between them. CDR1 is KGHSH and CDR2 is LQKENI in the germline V gene. Here the CDR3 DNA reads TGTGCCAGCTTTCACCGAAGGGTTGAGGAGACCCAGTACTTC. The encoded protein is CASFHRRVEETQYF. Using reference TRBV18 and TRBJ2-5 for the parts outside the CDR3, the full variable domain is NAGVMQNPRHLVRRRGQEARLRCSPMKGHSHVYWYRQLPEEGLKFMVYLQKENIIDESGMPKERFSAEFPKEGPSILRIQQVVRGDSAAYFCASFHRRVEETQYFGPGTRLLVL.

V is TRBV5-1 and J is TRBJ1-1; perhaps TRBD1 as D (5 bases). Per germline, CDR1 SGHRS and CDR2 YFSETQ. The V end was cut by 1 base, the J end by 0 bases, with 10 bases between. The CDR3 has 15 amino acids. CDR3 in amino acids: CASSLSTALNTEAFF. The DNA of the CDR3 is TGCGCCAGCAGCTTGTCGACAGCCTTGAACACTGAAGCTTTCTTT.

In its sample, this clone was seen a few times. This rearrangement joins TRBV2 to TRBJ1-1, with D possibly TRBD1 on 5 matching bases. This CDR3 comprises 13 residues. Per the germline V gene, CDR1 is SNHLY and CDR2 is FYNNEI. Trimming left V 10 bases short and J 0 bases short, with 12 bases between. Here the CDR3 DNA reads TGTGCCACCGCTTGGGGGGTGAACACTGAAGCTTTCTTT. As protein: CATAWGVNTEAFF.

This clone appeared a few times. The same CDR3 can be traced to other DNA sequences in this sample. J is TRBJ1-5 and V is TRBV5-1; D is uncertain. The V gene lost 0 bases and the J gene lost 1 base, with 2 bases spanning the gap. The CDR3 contains 13 residues. In germline, CDR1 is SGHRS, CDR2 YFSETQ. CDR3 nucleotide sequence: TGCGCCAGCAGCTTGGACAGCAATCAGCCCCAGCATTTT. Its translation: CASSLDSNQPQHF.

V and J are TRBV5-5 and TRBJ2-7; D unclear. Trimming removed 0 bases at V and 1 base at J, with 5 bases between. This CDR3 is 13 amino acids long. Germline V gives CDR1 SGHKS, CDR2 YYEKEE (reference sequence). The CDR3 DNA is TGTGCCAGCAGCTTGGGCAGTTCCTACGAGCAGTACTTC. Residues: CASSLGSSYEQYF. The full variable domain, its missing parts supplied by reference TRBV5-5 and TRBJ2-7, is DAGVTQSPTHLIKTRGQQVTLRCSPISGHKSVSWYQQVLGQGPQFIFQYYEKEERGRGNFPDRFSARQFPNYSSELNVNALLLGDSALYLCASSLGSSYEQYFGPGTRLTVT.

The chain carries TRBV25-1 and TRBJ2-1, with D perhaps given as TRBD1 or TRBD2 (5 bases each). Trimming removed 6 bases from V and 2 bases from J, with 11 bases in between. Germline values: CDR1 MGHDK, CDR2 SYGVNS. CDR3 size: 14 residues. The CDR3 protein is CASRGPQTYNEQFF. The CDR3 DNA sequence: TGTGCCAGCAGGGGACCCCAGACCTACAATGAGCAGTTCTTC.

The genes are TRBV6-5 and TRBJ1-2; 8 bases map to TRBD1. In germline, CDR1 is MNHEY, CDR2 SVGAGI. V gave up 0 bases and J gave up 8 bases; unmatched junction bases: 5. This CDR3 has 14 residues. The CDR3 DNA is TGTGCCAGCAGTTACTCGCAGGGGGCGCGGGGCTACACCTTC. It encodes CASSYSQGARGYTF.

V gene TRBV19 combines with J gene TRBJ1-1; D is possibly TRBD1 (6 bases). The V end lost 4 bases, the J end lost 3 bases, and 15 bases lay between the germline ends. This CDR3 comprises 15 residues. Germline V gene lookup returns CDR1 LNHDA and CDR2 SQIVND (reference sequence). The CDR3 DNA sequence: TGTGCCAGTAGTAGGGCTTGGGACATGGACACTGAAGCTTTCTTT. Its translation: CASSRAWDMDTEAFF. The entire variable domain, with the rest obtained from reference TRBV19 and TRBJ1-1, is as follows: DGGITQSPKYLFRKEGQNVTLSCEQNLNHDAMYWYRQDPGQGLRLIYYSQIVNDFQKGDIAEGYSVSREKKESFPLTVTSAQKNPTAFYLCASSRAWDMDTEAFFGQGTRLTVV.

This chain uses TRBV6-6 with TRBJ2-7, with D tentatively TRBD2 (6 bases). Germline V gives CDR1 MNHNY, CDR2 SVGAGI (reference sequence). The germline V and J ends were trimmed by 2 bases and 4 bases, with 12 bases remaining between them. This CDR3 spans 14 amino acids. For the CDR3, the DNA is TGTGCCAGCAGTTACGGGGGAGGTCGGTACGAGCAGTACTTC. Its protein product is CASSYGGGRYEQYF.

The J gene is TRBJ2-5, the V gene TRBV7-2; 11 bases agree with TRBD2. The CDR3 runs to 15 residues. Germline-derived CDR1 and CDR2 are SGHTA and FQGNSA. V shed 5 bases and J 5 bases; nucleotides not matched to a gene: 7. The DNA of the CDR3 is TGTGCCAGCAGCCCACTGAGGACTAGCGGGGAGACCCAGTACTTC. This translates into CASSPLRTSGETQYF. Full variable domain (missing parts from reference TRBV7-2 and TRBJ2-5): GAGVSQSPSNKVTEKGKDVELRCDPISGHTALYWYRQSLGQGLEFLIYFQGNSAPDKSGLPSDRFSAERTGGSVSTLTIQRTQQEDSAVYLCASSPLRTSGETQYFGPGTRLLVL.

A single count supports this clone. DNA of the CDR3: TGCGCCAGCAGCCGTCAACCAACGACAGGGAACAATGAGCAGTTCTTC. This sequence encodes CASSRQPTTGNNEQFF. The chain has TRBV5-1 and TRBJ2-1, with TRBD1 matching over 7 bases. Germline trimming cut 4 bases from V and 5 bases from J; bases unmatched to any gene: 12. Germline V gene sequence: CDR1 SGHRS, CDR2 YFSETQ. The CDR3 has 16 residues.

J is TRBJ1-4 and V is TRBV2; 8 bases agree with TRBD1. Germline values: CDR1 SNHLY, CDR2 FYNNEI. J gave up 8 bases and V 6 bases, and 14 bases lay outside the gene matches. The CDR3 extends over 16 amino acids. CDR3 nucleotide sequence: TGTGCCAGCAGACTCAATTCCGGGACAGGCCAAGAAAAACTGTTTTTT. Translating it yields CASRLNSGTGQEKLFF.

The chain has TRBV18 and TRBJ1-1; D ambiguous. Germline V gene lookup returns CDR1 KGHSH and CDR2 LQKENI. Trimming cost V 4 bases and J 0 bases, with 6 bases left between them. The CDR3 spans 13 residues. The CDR3 coding sequence is TGTGCCAGCTCACGGGGTTTGAACACTGAAGCTTTCTTT. Amino acid sequence: CASSRGLNTEAFF.

The count of this clone is one. J is TRBJ2-2 and V is TRBV4-3, with D perhaps matching TRBD2 (6 bases). The germline gives CDR1 LGHNA, CDR2 YSLEER. Deletions cut 0 bases from V and 13 bases from J, with 9 bases between. There are 12 residues in the CDR3. CDR3 sequence (DNA): TGCGCCAGCAGCCAAGAAGGAGGGAGGCTGTTTTTT. It yields the protein CASSQEGGRLFF.

V is TRBV5-4 and J is TRBJ1-2; D possibly corresponds to TRBD1 (6 bases). V was trimmed by 4 bases and J by 3 bases, leaving 10 bases between them. Germline V gene lookup returns CDR1 SGHNT and CDR2 YYREEE (reference sequence). The length of the CDR3 is 13 residues. The CDR3 DNA reads TGTGCCAGCAGCCTGGACAGTTACTATGGCTACACCTTC. It codes for CASSLDSYYGYTF.

This sequence joins TRBV6-5 and TRBJ1-1; maybe TRBD1 (5 bases). Germline assignment: CDR1 MNHEY and CDR2 SVGAGI. This CDR3 has 14 amino acids. The V end was cut by 5 bases, the J end by 5 bases, with 15 bases between. CDR3 coding DNA: TGTGCCAGCAGTAGGGGCAGCCCAACAACTGAAGCTTTCTTT. Amino acid sequence: CASSRGSPTTEAFF.

This clone was recorded once. The V and J genes are TRBV7-9 and TRBJ2-6; D is possibly TRBD1 (6 bases). Germline V gene sequence: CDR1 SEHNR, CDR2 FQNEAQ (reference sequence). V was clipped by 3 bases and J by 2 bases, with 11 bases between them. The CDR3 contains 16 residues. The CDR3 DNA reads TGTGCCAGCAGCTTGTCCAGGGGCGCTGGGGCCAACGTCCTGACTTTC. This translates into CASSLSRGAGANVLTF. Complete variable domain (other parts from reference TRBV7-9 and TRBJ2-6): DTGVSQNPRHKITKRGQNVTFRCDPISEHNRLYWYRQTLGQGPEFLTYFQNEAQLEKSRLLSDRFSAERPKGSFSTLEIQRTEQGDSAMYLCASSLSRGAGANVLTFGAGSRLTVL.